Presented here are 16 T cell receptor beta chains from one specimen sequenced in a study of STAT3 mutations in large granular lymphocyte leukemia. The study, taken as a whole, reports: Every T-cell large granular lymphocyte leukemia patient had at least one immunodominant TCR beta clonotype.

Libraries were prepared by immunoSEQ multiplex PCR; TCRdb keeps only in-frame clonotypes and omits some of them. Of roughly 3,500 clones in the sample, around 40% were seen once. For these TCRs, the target antigens are not known. The sample consisted of peripheral blood mononuclear cells. These receptors all come from a man between 45 and 60 years old with T-cell large granular lymphocyte leukemia. Some clones in this sample may be carry-over from other donors' samples.

The CDR3 sequence: CANSGTTNTGELFF. The CDR3, as DNA: TGTGCCAACTCCGGGACTACGAACACCGGGGAGCTGTTTTTT. The chain combines TRBV7-9 with TRBJ2-2, with 7 bases aligning to TRBD2. The CDR3 length is 14 residues. The germline CDR1 and CDR2 sequences are SEHNR and FQNEAQ (reference sequence). The V segment lost 10 bases and the J segment 0 bases; nucleotides outside the gene matches: 5. Complete variable domain (other parts from reference TRBV7-9 and TRBJ2-2): DTGVSQNPRHKITKRGQNVTFRCDPISEHNRLYWYRQTLGQGPEFLTYFQNEAQLEKSRLLSDRFSAERPKGSFSTLEIQRTEQGDSAMYLCANSGTTNTGELFFGEGSRLTVL.

The rearrangement uses TRBV4-3 and TRBJ2-3; D call uncertain. The CDR3 loop spans 13 amino acids. Trimming left V 3 bases short and J 5 bases short, with 9 bases between. The V gene's germline CDR1 is LGHNA and CDR2 YSLEER. CDR3 nucleotide sequence: TGCGCCAGCAGCCATCGATCGGGAGATACGCAGTATTTT. Translating it yields CASSHRSGDTQYF.

This clone was counted between two and nine times. The genes are TRBV6-5 and TRBJ2-1; TRBD2 matches at 9 bases. The CDR3 extends over 14 amino acids. With 8 bases clipped from V and 5 bases from J, the junction kept 7 bases outside the gene matches. CDR1 is MNHEY and CDR2 is SVGAGI in the germline V gene. CDR3 protein: CASGVSGGNNEQFF. CDR3 coding DNA: TGTGCCAGCGGAGTGAGCGGGGGGAACAATGAGCAGTTCTTC.

In this sample, this clone turned up a few times. The V call is TRBV5-1, the J call TRBJ2-7, with no clear D. CDR3 length: 14 residues. Germline assignment: CDR1 SGHRS and CDR2 YFSETQ. V gave up 1 base and J gave up 0 bases, with 8 bases separating them. In DNA, the CDR3 is TGCGCCAGCAGCTTGTCCGGCAACTCCTACGAGCAGTACTTC. Its translation is CASSLSGNSYEQYF.

This clone came up a few times. The chain uses TRBV5-1 and TRBJ2-7, with 12 positions matching TRBD2. CDR3 length: 17 residues. The V gene end was trimmed by 7 bases and the J gene end by 0 bases; junction bases not matched to a gene: 11. Germline assignment: CDR1 SGHRS and CDR2 YFSETQ. The CDR3 DNA reads as TGCGCCAGCTCCCCCCGGACTAGCGGGGTTAGCTCCTACGAGCAGTACTTC. Its translation: CASSPRTSGVSSYEQYF.

This clone was observed a handful of times. The chain links TRBV6-6 to TRBJ1-2; 11 nucleotides align to TRBD1. Germline V gene lookup returns CDR1 MNHNY and CDR2 SVGAGI (reference sequence). The J segment lost 6 bases and the V segment lost 6 bases, leaving 12 bases of the junction unmatched. This CDR3 has 16 amino acids. CDR3 protein: CASRSPGTGGKDGYTF. In DNA form, the CDR3 reads TGTGCCAGCAGGAGCCCCGGGACAGGGGGTAAGGATGGCTACACCTTC.

The sample holds one count of this clone. The V and J genes are TRBV4-2 and TRBJ2-3; 10 bases map to TRBD2. The CDR3 has 14 residues. Trimming at V came to 4 bases and at J to 5 bases, leaving 3 bases not matched to a gene. Germline loops: CDR1 LGHNA, CDR2 YNFKEQ. CDR3 sequence: CASSLRLAGDTQYF. The CDR3 nucleotides read TGTGCCAGCAGCCTTCGACTAGCGGGAGATACGCAGTATTTT.

V gene TRBV7-9 combines with J gene TRBJ2-7; tentatively, D is TRBD1 or TRBD2 (6 bases each). The CDR3 covers 12 residues. Trimming removed 8 bases at V and 6 bases at J, with 14 bases between. Per germline, CDR1 SEHNR and CDR2 FQNEAQ (reference sequence). CDR3 sequence reads: CASEQGGGEQYF. In nucleotides, the CDR3 is TGTGCCAGCGAACAGGGAGGCGGCGAGCAGTACTTC.

This clone has just one count. The gene calls are TRBV7-9 and TRBJ2-7, with a tentative D call TRBD1 (5 bases). Germline values: CDR1 SEHNR, CDR2 FQNEAQ (reference sequence). V lost 2 bases, J lost 4 bases, and 9 bases lay in between. CDR3 length: 13 amino acids. CDR3 sequence (DNA): TGTGCCAGCAGCTTAAGGGCAGGGTACGAGCAGTACTTC. This encodes CASSLRAGYEQYF.

V is TRBV6-5 and J is TRBJ1-5, with D unresolved. Germline CDR1 and CDR2: MNHEY and SVGAGI. CDR3 length: 14 amino acids. V lost 5 bases to trimming and J lost 4 bases, with 12 bases between them. DNA for the CDR3: TGTGCCAGCAGTCACCGACAAGCTAATCAGCCCCAGCATTTT. As protein: CASSHRQANQPQHF.

The gene calls are TRBV18 and TRBJ2-3; no clear D gene. The germline V gene has CDR1 KGHSH and CDR2 LQKENI. The CDR3 runs 14 residues. The germline V and J ends were trimmed by 3 bases and 6 bases, with 13 bases remaining between them. The DNA of the CDR3 is TGTGCCAGCTCACCCGCCAGGAGCCCGGATACGCAGTATTTT. This codes for CASSPARSPDTQYF.

By its share, this clone is medium-sized. The DNA of the CDR3 is TGCGCCAGCAGCTTTAGCGGGAGTTCCAACGAGCAGTACTTC. Residues: CASSFSGSSNEQYF. The chain combines TRBV5-1 with TRBJ2-7, with 9 positions matching TRBD2. The CDR3 extends over 14 amino acids. Germline V CDR1 and CDR2: SGHRS, YFSETQ. Trimming at V came to 2 bases and at J to 5 bases, leaving 5 bases not matched to a gene. The full variable domain, rest sourced from reference TRBV5-1 and TRBJ2-7, is KAGVTQTPRYLIKTRGQQVTLSCSPISGHRSVSWYQQTPGQGLQFLFEYFSETQRNKGNFPGRFSGRQFSNSRSEMNVSTLELGDSALYLCASSFSGSSNEQYFGPGTRLTVT.

The chain joins TRBV5-1 to TRBJ2-1; D perhaps matches TRBD2 (6 bases). The CDR3 is made up of 14 amino acids. Germline CDR1 is SGHRS and CDR2 is YFSETQ. V lost 0 bases, J lost 9 bases, and 13 bases lay in between. The CDR3 region has the DNA TGCGCCAGCAGCTTGGGACTAGTGCGGGGTGAGCAGTTCTTC. Translation gives CASSLGLVRGEQFF.

This chain joins TRBV5-1 and TRBJ2-2, with no clear D. This CDR3 has 13 residues. V shed 0 bases and J shed 6 bases, with 6 bases lying between them. CDR1 and CDR2 from the germline V gene are SGHRS and YFSETQ. The chain's CDR3 is CASSLGTPGELFF. As DNA, the CDR3 is TGCGCCAGCAGCTTGGGGACCCCCGGGGAGCTGTTTTTT.

This clone was found a few times. The chain has TRBV9 and TRBJ2-7; 10 bases are a match to TRBD1. The junction had 6 bases not matched to a gene; V was cut back by 3 bases and J by 3 bases. The CDR3 is 15 residues long. Germline values: CDR1 SGDLS, CDR2 YYNGEE. DNA of the CDR3: TGTGCCAGCAGCGAGGGACAGGGGCCAAACTACGAGCAGTACTTC. The encoded protein is CASSEGQGPNYEQYF.

This chain uses TRBV6-1 with TRBJ1-5; 8 bases fit TRBD1. The ends lost 6 bases at V and 5 bases at J; junction bases unmatched: 9. CDR3 length: 15 residues. Germline V gives CDR1 MNHNS, CDR2 SASEGT. CDR3 bases: TGTGCCAGCAGACTTGGACAGGGCATGGATCAGCCCCAGCATTTT. This sequence encodes CASRLGQGMDQPQHF.